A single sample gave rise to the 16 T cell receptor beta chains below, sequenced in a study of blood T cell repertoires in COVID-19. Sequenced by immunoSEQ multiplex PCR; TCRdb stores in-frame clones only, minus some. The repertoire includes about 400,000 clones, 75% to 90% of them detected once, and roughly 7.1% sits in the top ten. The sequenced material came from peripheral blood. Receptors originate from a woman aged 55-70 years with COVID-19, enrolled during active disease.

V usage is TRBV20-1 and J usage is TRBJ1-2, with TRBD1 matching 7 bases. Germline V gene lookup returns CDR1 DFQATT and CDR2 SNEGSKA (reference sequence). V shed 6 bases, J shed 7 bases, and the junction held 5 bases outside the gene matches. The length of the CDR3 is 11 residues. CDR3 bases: TGCAGTGCGGACTACAGGGGTGGCTACACCTTC. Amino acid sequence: CSADYRGGYTF.

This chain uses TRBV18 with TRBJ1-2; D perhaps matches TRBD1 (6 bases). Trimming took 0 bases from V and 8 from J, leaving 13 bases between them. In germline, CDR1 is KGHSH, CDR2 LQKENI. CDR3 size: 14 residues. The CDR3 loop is CASSPPGGTLGYTF. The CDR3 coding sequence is TGTGCCAGCTCACCACCAGGGGGAACGTTGGGCTACACCTTC.

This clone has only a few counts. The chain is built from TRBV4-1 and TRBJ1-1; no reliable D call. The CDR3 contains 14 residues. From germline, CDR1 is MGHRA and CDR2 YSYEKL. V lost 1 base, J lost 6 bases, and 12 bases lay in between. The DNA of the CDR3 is TGCGCCAGCAGCCAAGGAGGGAACCCACCTGAAGCTTTCTTT. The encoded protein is CASSQGGNPPEAFF.

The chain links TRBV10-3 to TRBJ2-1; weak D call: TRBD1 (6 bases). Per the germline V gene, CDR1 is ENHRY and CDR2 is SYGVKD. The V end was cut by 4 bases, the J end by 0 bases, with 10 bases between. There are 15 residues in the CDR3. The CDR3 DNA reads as TGTGCCATCAGTGGGGGGCAATTCTCCTACAATGAGCAGTTCTTC. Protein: CAISGGQFSYNEQFF.

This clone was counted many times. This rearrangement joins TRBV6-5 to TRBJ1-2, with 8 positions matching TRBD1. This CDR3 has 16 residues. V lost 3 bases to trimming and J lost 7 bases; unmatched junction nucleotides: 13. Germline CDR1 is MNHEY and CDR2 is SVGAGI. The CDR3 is CASSYGLNRGSGGYTF. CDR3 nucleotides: TGTGCCAGCAGTTATGGGCTGAACAGGGGGTCGGGTGGCTACACCTTC.

CDR3: CASSDFGSSALPQHF. The CDR3 nucleotides are TGCGCCAGCAGTGATTTCGGTAGTTCTGCCTTACCCCAGCATTTT. The chain combines TRBV10-2 with TRBJ1-5; D is uncertain. The germline V gene has CDR1 WSHSY and CDR2 SAAADI. The CDR3 contains 15 residues. Trimming pared 3 bases from V and 10 bases from J, leaving 19 bases between.

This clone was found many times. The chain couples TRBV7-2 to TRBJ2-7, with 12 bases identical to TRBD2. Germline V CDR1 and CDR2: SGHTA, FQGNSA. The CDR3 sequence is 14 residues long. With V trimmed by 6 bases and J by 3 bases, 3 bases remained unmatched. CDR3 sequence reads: CASRLAGGDYEQYF. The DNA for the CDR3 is TGTGCCAGCAGACTAGCGGGGGGTGACTACGAGCAGTACTTC.

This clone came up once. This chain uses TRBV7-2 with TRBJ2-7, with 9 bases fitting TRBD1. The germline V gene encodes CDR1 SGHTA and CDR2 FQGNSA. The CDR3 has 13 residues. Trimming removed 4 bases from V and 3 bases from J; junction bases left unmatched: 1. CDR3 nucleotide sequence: TGTGCCAGCAGCTCGACAGGGGGCTACGAGCAGTACTTC. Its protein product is CASSSTGGYEQYF.

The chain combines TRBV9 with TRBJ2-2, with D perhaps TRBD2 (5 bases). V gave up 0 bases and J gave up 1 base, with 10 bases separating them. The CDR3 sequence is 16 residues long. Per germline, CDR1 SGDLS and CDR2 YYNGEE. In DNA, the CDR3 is TGTGCCAGCAGCGTAGAGGCGGGTCTGAACACCGGGGAGCTGTTTTTT. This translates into CASSVEAGLNTGELFF. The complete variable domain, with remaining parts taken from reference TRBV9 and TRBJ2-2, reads DSGVTQTPKHLITATGQRVTLRCSPRSGDLSVYWYQQSLDQGLQFLIQYYNGEERAKGNILERFSAQQFPDLHSELNLSSLELGDSALYFCASSVEAGLNTGELFFGEGSRLTVL.

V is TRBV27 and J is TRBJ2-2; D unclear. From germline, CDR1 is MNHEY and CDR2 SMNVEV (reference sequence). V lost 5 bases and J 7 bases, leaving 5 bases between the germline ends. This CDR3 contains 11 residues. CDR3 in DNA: TGTGCCAGCAGTCGCTACGGGGAGCTGTTTTTT. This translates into CASSRYGELFF.

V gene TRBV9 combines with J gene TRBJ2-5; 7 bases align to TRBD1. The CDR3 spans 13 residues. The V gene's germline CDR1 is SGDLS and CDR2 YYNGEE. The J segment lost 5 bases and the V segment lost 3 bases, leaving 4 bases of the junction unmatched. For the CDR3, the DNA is TGTGCCAGCAGCGCTCGACAGGGCGAGACCCAGTACTTC. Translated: CASSARQGETQYF.

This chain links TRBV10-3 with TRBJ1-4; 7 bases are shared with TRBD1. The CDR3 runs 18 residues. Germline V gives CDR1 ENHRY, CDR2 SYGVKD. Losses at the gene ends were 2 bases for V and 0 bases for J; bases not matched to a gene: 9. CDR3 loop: CAISEGLDRDATNEKLFF. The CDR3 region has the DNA TGTGCCATCAGTGAGGGCCTCGACAGGGACGCAACTAATGAAAAACTGTTTTTT.

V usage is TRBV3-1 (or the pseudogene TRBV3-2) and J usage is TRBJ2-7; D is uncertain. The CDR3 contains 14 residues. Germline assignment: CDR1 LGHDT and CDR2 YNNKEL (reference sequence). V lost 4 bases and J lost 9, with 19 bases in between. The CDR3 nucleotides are TGTGCCAGCAGCCTTCCTTCAGTGTCGCGAGGGCAGTACTTC. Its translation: CASSLPSVSRGQYF.

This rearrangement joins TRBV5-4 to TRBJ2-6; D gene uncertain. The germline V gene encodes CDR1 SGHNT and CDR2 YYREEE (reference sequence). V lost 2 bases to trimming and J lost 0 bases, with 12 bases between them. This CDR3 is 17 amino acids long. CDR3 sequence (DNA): TGTGCCAGCAGCTTATACCAGTTAAGCTCTGGGGCCAACGTCCTGACTTTC. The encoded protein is CASSLYQLSSGANVLTF.

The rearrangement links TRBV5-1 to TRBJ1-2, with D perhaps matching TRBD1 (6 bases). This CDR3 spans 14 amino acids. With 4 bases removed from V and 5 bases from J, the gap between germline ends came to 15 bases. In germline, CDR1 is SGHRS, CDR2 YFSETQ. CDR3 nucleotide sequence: TGCGCCAGCAGCCTAGACAGGCTTGGGTATGGCTACACCTTC. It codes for CASSLDRLGYGYTF.

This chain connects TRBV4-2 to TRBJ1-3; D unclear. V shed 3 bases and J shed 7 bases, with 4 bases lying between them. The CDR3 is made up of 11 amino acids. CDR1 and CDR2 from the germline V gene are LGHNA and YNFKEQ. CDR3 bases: TGTGCCAGCAGCCATCGGAACACCATATATTTT. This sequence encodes CASSHRNTIYF.